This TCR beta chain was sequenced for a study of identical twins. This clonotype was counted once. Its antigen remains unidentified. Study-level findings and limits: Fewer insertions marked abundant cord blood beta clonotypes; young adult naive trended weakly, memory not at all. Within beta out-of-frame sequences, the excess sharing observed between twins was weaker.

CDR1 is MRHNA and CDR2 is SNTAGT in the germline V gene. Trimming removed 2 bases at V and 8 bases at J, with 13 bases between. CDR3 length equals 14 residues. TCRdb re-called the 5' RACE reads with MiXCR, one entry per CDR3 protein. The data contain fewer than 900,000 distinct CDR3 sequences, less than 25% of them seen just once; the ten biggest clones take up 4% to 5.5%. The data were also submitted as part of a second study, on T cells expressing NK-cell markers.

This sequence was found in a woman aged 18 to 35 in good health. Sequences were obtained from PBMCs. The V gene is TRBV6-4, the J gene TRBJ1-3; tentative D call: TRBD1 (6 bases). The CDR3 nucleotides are TGTGCCAGCAGTGACGGCAGGGGAGGTGACACCATATATTTT. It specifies CASSDGRGGDTIYF.